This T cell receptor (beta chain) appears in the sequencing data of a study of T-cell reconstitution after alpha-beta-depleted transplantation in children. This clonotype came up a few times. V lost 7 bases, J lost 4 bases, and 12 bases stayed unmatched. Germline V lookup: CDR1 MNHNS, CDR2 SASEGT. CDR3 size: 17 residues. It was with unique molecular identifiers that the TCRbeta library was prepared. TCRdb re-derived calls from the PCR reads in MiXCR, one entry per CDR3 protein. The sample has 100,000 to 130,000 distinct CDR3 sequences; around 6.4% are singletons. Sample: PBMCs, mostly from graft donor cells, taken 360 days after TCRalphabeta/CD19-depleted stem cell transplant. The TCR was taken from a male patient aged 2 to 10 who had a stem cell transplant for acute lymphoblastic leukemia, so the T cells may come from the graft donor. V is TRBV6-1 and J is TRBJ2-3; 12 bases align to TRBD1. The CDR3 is CASTPGQGAGLADTQYF. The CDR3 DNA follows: TGTGCCAGCACCCCGGGACAGGGGGCAGGTTTGGCAGATACGCAGTATTTT.